The next 9 T cell receptor beta chains were all read from a single sample in a study of blood T cell repertoires in COVID-19. The assay was immunoSEQ multiplex PCR, and TCRdb's table has in-frame clones only and misses some. The table has tens of thousands of clones, about nine tenths seen once. Sequencing used peripheral blood. The source of these receptors is a woman of 80 years or more with acute or convalescent COVID-19.

The V gene is TRBV5-1, the J gene TRBJ1-1, with 10 bases that match TRBD1. Trimming took 1 base from V and 8 from J; bases not matched to a gene: 8. The CDR3 contains 15 residues. The germline CDR1 and CDR2 sequences are SGHRS and YFSETQ. This CDR3 reads CASSLRGTGEREAFF. The CDR3 bases are TGCGCCAGCAGCTTGAGAGGGACAGGGGAGAGGGAAGCTTTCTTT.

This clone was recorded only once. The V gene is TRBV7-2, the J gene TRBJ1-5; maybe TRBD1 (5 bases). This CDR3 spans 16 amino acids. Germline loops: CDR1 SGHTA, CDR2 FQGNSA. V shed 3 bases and J shed 2 bases, with 14 bases lying between them. CDR3 residues: CASSFGQGRGNQPQHF. CDR3 in DNA: TGTGCCAGCAGCTTCGGACAAGGCAGGGGCAATCAGCCCCAGCATTTT. The full variable domain, in which reference TRBV7-2 and TRBJ1-5 provide the parts outside the CDR3, is GAGVSQSPSNKVTEKGKDVELRCDPISGHTALYWYRQSLGQGLEFLIYFQGNSAPDKSGLPSDRFSAERTGGSVSTLTIQRTQQEDSAVYLCASSFGQGRGNQPQHFGDGTRLSIL.

CDR3 in DNA: TGTGCCAGCAGTTACGGACTAGCGGGGAGAAATGAGCAGTTCTTC. Translated, it gives CASSYGLAGRNEQFF. J is TRBJ2-1 and V is TRBV6-5, with 12 bases fitting TRBD2. With V trimmed by 2 bases and J by 7 bases, 3 bases remained unmatched. Germline lookup yields CDR1 MNHEY and CDR2 SVGAGI. The CDR3 has 15 amino acids.

The rearrangement uses TRBV2 and TRBJ2-5; 8 bases align to TRBD1. The V and J ends lost 6 bases and 2 bases, in that order; junction bases with no gene match: 5. Germline V gene data show CDR1 as SNHLY and CDR2 as FYNNEI. CDR3 size: 14 residues. CDR3 sequence: CASSTWTGQETQYF. The DNA of the CDR3 is TGTGCCAGCAGCACCTGGACAGGGCAAGAGACCCAGTACTTC.

The J gene is TRBJ2-7, the V gene TRBV10-3; D remains ambiguous. This CDR3 is built from 12 residues. Germline values: CDR1 ENHRY, CDR2 SYGVKD. V lost 4 bases and J lost 4, with 8 bases in between. The CDR3 region is CAISGAGYEQYF. The CDR3 DNA sequence: TGTGCCATCAGTGGAGCAGGATACGAGCAGTACTTC.

The rearrangement joins TRBV16 to TRBJ1-3, with 10 bases lining up with TRBD1. The germline gives CDR1 KGHSY, CDR2 FQNENV. The CDR3 length is 16 residues. The V segment lost 3 bases and the J segment 4 bases; nucleotides outside the gene matches: 6. DNA for the CDR3: TGTGCCAGCAGCCACACCGGGACAGGGGCGGGAAACACCATATATTTT. Translation: CASSHTGTGAGNTIYF.

This chain links TRBV9 with TRBJ2-3; D ambiguous. The CDR3 covers 15 residues. Trimming stripped 4 bases from V and 1 base from J, with 13 bases between. In germline, CDR1 is SGDLS, CDR2 YYNGEE. In DNA form, the CDR3 reads TGTGCCAGCAGCCCCCACAGCCTGGGCACAGATACGCAGTATTTT. This encodes CASSPHSLGTDTQYF.

This clone occurred once. The chain is built from TRBV7-2 and TRBJ2-2; 7 bases map to TRBD2. The V gene's germline CDR1 is SGHTA and CDR2 FQGNSA. V shed 4 bases and J 4 bases; nucleotides not matched to a gene: 12. This CDR3 has 17 amino acids. The CDR3 sequence: CASSWGGRGRATGELFF. The CDR3 DNA follows: TGTGCCAGCAGCTGGGGGGGACGGGGGAGAGCCACCGGGGAGCTGTTTTTT.

The chain joins TRBV29-1 to TRBJ2-3; 7 nucleotides align to TRBD2. V shed 3 bases and J 1 base; nucleotides not matched to a gene: 4. The CDR3 is 14 residues long. Germline-derived CDR1 and CDR2 are SQVTM and ANQGSEA. The CDR3 region is CSVEGGAGTDTQYF. As DNA, the CDR3 is TGCAGCGTTGAGGGAGGGGCCGGCACAGATACGCAGTATTTT.